Following are 20 T cell receptor beta chains from one sample sequenced in a study of response to subunit inactivated influenza vaccine. TCRdb reanalysed the RT-PCR reads using MiXCR and keeps one entry per CDR3 protein. The sample yields over 650,000 distinct CDR3 sequences, less than 20% seen once. This material consisted of PBMCs from blood, taken approximately 5 days after vaccination. Receptor source: a man aged 50-60 years who received an inactivated influenza vaccine.

This chain uses TRBV5-1 with TRBJ2-7, with D maybe TRBD2 (6 bases). This CDR3 spans 14 amino acids. CDR1 and CDR2 (germline): SGHRS, YFSETQ. Trimming left V 3 bases short and J 3 bases short, with 13 bases between. CDR3 residues: CASSSGTVRYEQYF. CDR3 DNA sequence: TGCGCCAGCAGCTCCGGGACTGTCCGCTACGAGCAGTACTTC.

This sequence joins TRBV19 and TRBJ2-1, with D unclear. The CDR3 length is 15 residues. Deletions cut 1 base from V and 4 bases from J, with 11 bases between. Germline-derived CDR1 and CDR2 are LNHDA and SQIVND (reference sequence). The DNA for the CDR3 is TGTGCCAGTAGTATAGGCAGGAACTCTTACAATGAGCAGTTCTTC. Residues: CASSIGRNSYNEQFF.

V usage is TRBV29-1 and J usage is TRBJ1-5; D remains ambiguous. In germline, CDR1 is SQVTM, CDR2 ANQGSEA. With 6 bases removed from V and 9 bases from J, the gap between germline ends came to 18 bases. The CDR3 sequence is 13 residues long. DNA of the CDR3: TGCAGCGTCGTTGTTAGCCCGAAGGGGCCCCAGCATTTT. This gives the protein CSVVVSPKGPQHF.

The chain carries TRBV7-2 and TRBJ2-3, with D perhaps TRBD2 (6 bases). This CDR3 comprises 17 residues. Germline lookup yields CDR1 SGHTA and CDR2 FQGNSA. The ends were cut back, 5 bases at V and 2 bases at J, with 20 bases in the middle. CDR3 region: CASSQPWGDSNTDTQYF. DNA for the CDR3: TGTGCCAGCAGCCAACCGTGGGGGGACTCAAACACAGATACGCAGTATTTT.

This clonotype has only a few counts. The chain couples TRBV7-2 to TRBJ1-4; no clear D. Germline assignment: CDR1 SGHTA and CDR2 FQGNSA. Trimming took off 6 bases at V and 3 bases at J, with 14 bases between the two ends. The length of the CDR3 is 15 residues. CDR3 sequence reads: CASSPGPPPNEKLFF. The CDR3 nucleotides are TGTGCCAGCAGTCCTGGACCCCCACCTAATGAAAAACTGTTTTTT.

The gene calls are TRBV20-1 and TRBJ2-1, with unresolved D. V gave up 6 bases and J gave up 10 bases, with 34 bases separating them. Germline-derived CDR1 and CDR2 are DFQATT and SNEGSKA (reference sequence). The CDR3 covers 18 residues. The CDR3 coding sequence is TGCAGTGCCCCAAGCGACCTTACGAGCGCGAAATTGAACGGGGAGCAGTTCTTC. Amino acid sequence: CSAPSDLTSAKLNGEQFF.

The V call is TRBV10-3, the J call TRBJ2-7; 8 bases agree with TRBD1. The CDR3 is 15 amino acids. Germline V lookup: CDR1 ENHRY, CDR2 SYGVKD. The V segment lost 6 bases and the J segment 4 bases; nucleotides outside the gene matches: 11. The CDR3 coding sequence is TGTGCCATCAGGGAGACAGGGGAAGCTTATTACGAGCAGTACTTC. This gives the protein CAIRETGEAYYEQYF.

The chain couples TRBV25-1 to TRBJ2-1; the match to TRBD2 covers 9 bases. V lost 6 bases to trimming and J lost 3 bases; unmatched junction nucleotides: 3. The CDR3 totals 14 residues. Germline CDR1 and CDR2: MGHDK and SYGVNS. The CDR3 loop reads CASRAGGDYNEQFF. In nucleotides, the CDR3 is TGTGCCAGCAGGGCGGGGGGGGACTACAATGAGCAGTTCTTC.

Ten or more counts support this clonotype. J is TRBJ1-6 and V is TRBV7-2; 7 bases align to TRBD1. The ends lost 5 bases at V and 6 bases at J; junction bases unmatched: 10. Germline CDR1 reads SGHTA; CDR2 reads FQGNSA. The CDR3 runs to 16 residues. The CDR3 is CASSKRQGSLNSPLHF. For the CDR3, the DNA is TGTGCCAGCAGCAAACGACAGGGATCCCTTAATTCACCCCTCCACTTT.

The chain recombines TRBV28 with TRBJ1-1; D perhaps matches TRBD1 (5 bases). The length of the CDR3 is 12 residues. Germline V CDR1 and CDR2: MDHEN, SYDVKM. V was cut by 6 bases and J by 5 bases, with 10 bases left in between. The CDR3 coding sequence is TGTGCCAGCAGATCCAGGGATACTGAAGCTTTCTTT. Translation: CASRSRDTEAFF.

V and J are TRBV6-1 and TRBJ2-1; no reliable D call. Germline V lookup: CDR1 MNHNS, CDR2 SASEGT. The CDR3 sequence is 11 residues long. The V and J ends lost 2 bases and 8 bases respectively, with 4 bases between them. The CDR3 region has the DNA TGTGCCAGCAGTGAATTCCATGAGCAGTTCTTC. It encodes CASSEFHEQFF.

Details on this clonotype: A read error may explain this, as a much larger clone is one base away. The chain carries TRBV7-9 and TRBJ2-7; D remains ambiguous. Per germline, CDR1 SEHNR and CDR2 FQNEAQ (reference sequence). This CDR3 comprises 14 residues. The DNA for the CDR3 is TGTGTCAGCAGCTCCAGAAACACCCCTCACGAGCAGTACTTC. Its protein is CVSSSRNTPHEQYF.

This chain connects TRBV20-1 to TRBJ2-1; 16 positions agree with TRBD2. Germline CDR1 and CDR2: DFQATT and SNEGSKA (reference sequence). V was clipped by 6 bases and J by 9 bases; unmatched bases: 20. The CDR3 has 19 amino acids. CDR3 DNA sequence: TGCAGTGCCCGCCCGCGACACGGGACTAGCGGGAGGGCCCTCAGTGAGCAGTTCTTC. Amino acid sequence: CSARPRHGTSGRALSEQFF.

At least ten counts were recorded for this clonotype. This chain uses TRBV20-1 with TRBJ2-1; D possibly corresponds to TRBD1 (6 bases). Germline V gene sequence: CDR1 DFQATT, CDR2 SNEGSKA (reference sequence). The V end was cut by 3 bases, the J end by 4 bases, with 16 bases between. This CDR3 contains 15 residues. As DNA, the CDR3 is TGCAGTGCTAGTAAATCGTCGGGACATTACAATGAGCAGTTCTTC. This sequence encodes CSASKSSGHYNEQFF.

The CDR3 loop is CSGKTGAGTYEQYF. The CDR3 DNA follows: TGCAGCGGAAAGACAGGGGCCGGAACCTACGAGCAGTACTTC. The chain recombines TRBV29-1 with TRBJ2-7; TRBD1 matches 8 bases. Trimming at V came to 7 bases and at J to 2 bases, leaving 10 bases not matched to a gene. The CDR3 is made up of 14 amino acids. CDR1 and CDR2 from the germline V gene are SQVTM and ANQGSEA.

The rearrangement links TRBV5-6 to TRBJ2-3; 8 bases are shared with TRBD2. The CDR3 length is 12 residues. The germline V gene encodes CDR1 SGHDT and CDR2 YYEEEE. V lost 4 bases, J lost 11 bases, and 6 bases stayed unmatched. CDR3 sequence (DNA): TGTGCCAGCAGCAGGACTAGCACGATGCAGTATTTT. Translating gives CASSRTSTMQYF.

The V call is TRBV7-3, the J call TRBJ2-1; D is possibly TRBD2 (6 bases). The CDR3 sequence is 15 residues long. Germline V gene sequence: CDR1 SGHTA, CDR2 FQGTGA. Trimming removed 2 bases at V and 3 bases at J, with 11 bases between. CDR3 bases: TGTGCCAGCAGCTTAGTACTAGCTGGCTACAATGAGCAGTTCTTC. Amino acid sequence: CASSLVLAGYNEQFF. Variable domain in full (rest from reference TRBV7-3 and TRBJ2-1): GAGVSQTPSNKVTEKGKYVELRCDPISGHTALYWYRQSLGQGPEFLIYFQGTGAADDSGLPNDRFFAVRPEGSVSTLKIQRTERGDSAVYLCASSLVLAGYNEQFFGPGTRLTVL.

The chain is built from TRBV29-1 and TRBJ2-1; TRBD2 matches 8 bases. CDR3 length equals 17 residues. Germline V gene sequence: CDR1 SQVTM, CDR2 ANQGSEA. The V segment lost 2 bases and the J segment 8 bases; nucleotides outside the gene matches: 17. Written as DNA, the CDR3 is TGCAGCGTTGAACGGAACCTAGTAGCGGGGTCCTTCGATGAGCAGTTCTTC. It is translated as CSVERNLVAGSFDEQFF.

The genes are TRBV30 and TRBJ2-5; TRBD2 might be the D (7 bases). Germline V CDR1 and CDR2: GTSNPN, SVGIG (reference sequence). This CDR3 comprises 14 residues. Trimming stripped 2 bases from V and 2 bases from J, with 12 bases between. The CDR3 sequence is CAWSTGRGQETQYF. CDR3 nucleotides: TGTGCCTGGAGTACAGGGAGGGGACAAGAGACCCAGTACTTC.

The table lists this clonotype with a few counts. This chain connects TRBV4-1 to TRBJ2-4; tentatively, D is TRBD1 or TRBD2 (5 bases each). V was pared by 1 base and J by 9 bases, with 28 bases between. In germline, CDR1 is MGHRA, CDR2 YSYEKL. CDR3 length: 19 amino acids. CDR3 coding DNA: TGCGCCAGCAGCCAAGTAGCCGGGGACGGAGGCCCAGCCAAAGGCATTCAGTACTTC. This translates into CASSQVAGDGGPAKGIQYF.